Presented here are 25 T cell receptor beta chains from one specimen sequenced in a study of T cells in Graves' hyperthyroidism and ophthalmopathy. What was amplified from RNA transcripts were TCR beta CDR3 regions. With the HTBI primer set, the TCR CDR3 went through a first round of RT-PCR. TCRdb redid the calling of the multiplex PCR reads with MiXCR, one entry per CDR3 protein. This sample yields about 640,000 distinct CDR3 sequences, of which approximately 15% are seen a single time; under 15% belongs to the top ten. The sequencing sample was made of blood. The receptors come from a woman in her 50s with Graves' ophthalmopathy.

On this clonotype: This sequence may be a read error, since a much larger clone differs from it by one base. This CDR3 is CSARDTVNTGAFF. The CDR3 DNA sequence: TGCAGTGCTAGAGATACGGTAAACACTGGAGCTTTCTTT. The chain links TRBV20-1 to TRBJ1-1; no clear D. Germline lookup yields CDR1 DFQATT and CDR2 SNEGSKA (reference sequence). The CDR3 runs to 13 residues.

A note on this clonotype: A much bigger clone sits one base away, suggesting this may be a read error. This rearrangement joins TRBV6-2 or TRBV6-3 to TRBJ2-7; 9 bases map to TRBD1. V lost 6 bases to trimming and J lost 1 base; unmatched junction nucleotides: 7. The germline CDR1 and CDR2 sequences are MNHEY and SVGEGT. The CDR3 is made up of 15 amino acids. DNA for the CDR3: TGTGCCAGCAGACAAACGGACAGGGGATCCTACGAGCAGTACTTC. Protein product: CASRQTDRGSYEQYF.

This clonotype was recorded many times. The chain is built from TRBV30 and TRBJ2-7; D perhaps matches TRBD2 (5 bases). Germline CDR1 reads GTSNPN; CDR2 reads SVGIG (reference sequence). CDR3 length: 13 residues. Deletions cut 2 bases from V and 0 bases from J, with 8 bases between. In nucleotides, the CDR3 is TGTGCCTGGAGTATAGGGAGCTCCTACGAGCAGTACTTC. Amino acids: CAWSIGSSYEQYF.

In this sample, this clonotype turned up a few times. The J gene is TRBJ2-1, the V gene TRBV7-3; D is perhaps TRBD2 (6 bases). V dropped 2 bases and J dropped 2 bases, with 13 bases sitting between them. CDR3 size: 16 residues. CDR1 SGHTA and CDR2 FQGTGA come from the germline V gene. CDR3: CASSLLSLAAYNEQFF. DNA of the CDR3: TGTGCCAGCAGCTTATTATCTTTAGCGGCCTACAATGAGCAGTTCTTC.

J is TRBJ1-5 and V is TRBV10-3; no reliable D call. CDR1 is ENHRY, CDR2 SYGVKD, per germline. V was pared by 6 bases and J by 0 bases, with 6 bases between. The CDR3 consists of 13 residues. CDR3 bases: TGTGCCATCAGGAAGAGTAGCAATCAGCCCCAGCATTTT. Translating it yields CAIRKSSNQPQHF.

Many counts were recorded for this clonotype. The chain joins TRBV28 to TRBJ2-7; tentatively, D is TRBD2 (6 bases). Germline values: CDR1 MDHEN, CDR2 SYDVKM. This CDR3 comprises 14 residues. V was cut by 3 bases and J by 0 bases, with 9 bases left in between. CDR3 sequence: CASSFGGNSYEQYF. The CDR3 region has the DNA TGTGCCAGCAGTTTTGGCGGGAACTCCTACGAGCAGTACTTC.

The sample holds many counts of this clonotype. This chain joins TRBV7-2 and TRBJ1-2, with 7 nucleotides matching TRBD1. CDR3 length: 16 residues. V was pared by 8 bases and J by 0 bases, with 12 bases of the junction left unmatched. Germline V lookup: CDR1 SGHTA, CDR2 FQGNSA. The CDR3 DNA follows: TGTGCCAGCGGACCGGTACAGGGGTTAGCTAACTATGGCTACACCTTC. It specifies CASGPVQGLANYGYTF.

This clonotype showed up many times. The chain recombines TRBV30 with TRBJ1-1; D unresolved. V was pared by 5 bases and J by 5 bases, with 12 bases between. This CDR3 comprises 12 residues. Germline values: CDR1 GTSNPN, CDR2 SVGIG (reference sequence). Here the CDR3 DNA reads TGTGCCTGGGCGGAGTTTAGTACTGAAGCTTTCTTT. Translated, it gives CAWAEFSTEAFF. Using reference TRBV30 and TRBJ1-1 for the parts outside the CDR3, the full variable domain is SQTIHQWPATLVQPVGSPLSLECTVEGTSNPNLYWYRQAAGRGLQLLFYSVGIGQISSEVPQNLSASRPQDRQFILSSKKLLLSDSGFYLCAWAEFSTEAFFGQGTRLTVV.

This clonotype was seen ten or more times. This sequence joins TRBV18 and TRBJ2-1, with unresolved D. Trimming removed 1 base from V and 7 bases from J, with 8 bases in between. Looked up from germline, CDR1 is KGHSH and CDR2 is LQKENI. The CDR3 is 13 amino acids. The CDR3 loop is CASSPQAGNEQFF. The DNA for the CDR3 is TGTGCCAGCTCACCACAAGCCGGGAATGAGCAGTTCTTC.

This clonotype was picked up a small number of times. The genes are TRBV18 and TRBJ1-5, with D unresolved. The V end lost 3 bases, the J end lost 4 bases, and 4 bases lay between the germline ends. CDR3 length: 12 amino acids. Germline V gene data show CDR1 as KGHSH and CDR2 as LQKENI. The CDR3 loop is CASSPINQPQHF. CDR3 nucleotides: TGTGCCAGCTCACCGATAAATCAGCCCCAGCATTTT.

The table lists this clonotype with a few counts. A much more abundant neighbour one base away suggests this may be a read error. This chain uses TRBV11-2 with TRBJ2-7; 10 bases align to TRBD1. CDR1 is SGHAT and CDR2 is FQNNGV in the germline V gene. The CDR3 sequence is 16 residues long. In DNA form, the CDR3 reads TGTGCCAGCCGCTTAGCTAGGGACAGGGGTTTCTACGAGCAGTACTTC. Translation: CASRLARDRGFYEQYF.

V is TRBV20-1 and J is TRBJ2-1, with D maybe TRBD1 (5 bases). CDR3 size: 16 residues. In germline, CDR1 is DFQATT, CDR2 SNEGSKA (reference sequence). The ends were cut back, 5 bases at V and 1 base at J, with 18 bases in the middle. CDR3 sequence: CSASILQGLSYNEQFF. The CDR3 DNA follows: TGCAGTGCTTCGATTCTTCAGGGTTTGTCCTACAATGAGCAGTTCTTC.

At least ten counts were recorded for this clonotype. CDR3 region: CASSPWRDTQYF. The DNA of the CDR3 is TGTGCCAGCAGCCCCTGGAGAGATACGCAGTATTTT. The chain employs TRBV11-2 and TRBJ2-3; D gene unclear. Germline CDR1 is SGHAT and CDR2 is FQNNGV. The V and J ends lost 5 bases and 5 bases respectively, with 8 bases between them. This CDR3 contains 12 residues.

The chain combines TRBV13 with TRBJ2-1; TRBD2 aligns across 12 bases. The CDR3 totals 14 residues. Germline lookup yields CDR1 PRHDT and CDR2 FYEKMQ (reference sequence). V was pared by 8 bases and J by 6 bases, with 5 bases of the junction left unmatched. CDR3 DNA sequence: TGTGCCAGCGCGGGACTAGCGGGCATCAATGAGCAGTTCTTC. Translation gives CASAGLAGINEQFF.

The chain recombines TRBV7-2 with TRBJ2-7, with 9 bases that match TRBD2. V lost 5 bases to trimming and J lost 1 base; unmatched junction nucleotides: 6. Germline values: CDR1 SGHTA, CDR2 FQGNSA. The CDR3 contains 15 residues. CDR3 sequence reads: CTSSPERGASYEQYF. CDR3 DNA sequence: TGTACCAGCAGCCCAGAGCGGGGGGCATCCTACGAGCAGTACTTC.

In its sample, this clonotype was seen a few times. The chain combines TRBV19 with TRBJ2-7; D might be TRBD1 (8 bases). Trimming pared 6 bases from V and 3 bases from J, leaving 21 bases between. This CDR3 contains 16 residues. Germline loops: CDR1 LNHDA, CDR2 SQIVND (reference sequence). The CDR3 DNA reads as TGTGCCAGTAGCCCCGGGGGGACAGGATTTAACTACGAGCAGTACTTC. It specifies CASSPGGTGFNYEQYF.

This clonotype was counted many times. This chain links TRBV28 with TRBJ1-1; D is unclear. This CDR3 has 15 amino acids. V gave up 5 bases and J gave up 4 bases, with 17 bases separating them. Germline V lookup: CDR1 MDHEN, CDR2 SYDVKM. The CDR3 here is CASSLLSWEITEAFF. The CDR3 DNA reads as TGTGCCAGCAGTCTCCTGTCATGGGAAATCACTGAAGCTTTCTTT.

This chain uses TRBV5-1 with TRBJ2-1; 9 bases line up with TRBD2. V lost 4 bases and J lost 4; bases outside the gene matches: 15. Germline V lookup: CDR1 SGHRS, CDR2 YFSETQ. The CDR3 extends over 18 amino acids. The chain's CDR3 is CASSPNEVAGVIYNEQFF. The CDR3 DNA reads as TGCGCCAGCAGCCCTAACGAGGTAGCGGGAGTGATATACAATGAGCAGTTCTTC. The full variable domain, with the rest looked up from reference TRBV5-1 and TRBJ2-1, is KAGVTQTPRYLIKTRGQQVTLSCSPISGHRSVSWYQQTPGQGLQFLFEYFSETQRNKGNFPGRFSGRQFSNSRSEMNVSTLELGDSALYLCASSPNEVAGVIYNEQFFGPGTRLTVL.

The table lists this clonotype with many counts. The J gene is TRBJ2-7, the V gene TRBV6-2 or TRBV6-3; 8 nucleotides align to TRBD2. The CDR3 totals 17 residues. Germline V gene lookup returns CDR1 MNHEY and CDR2 SVGEGT. The trim removed 6 bases at V and 0 bases at J, leaving 13 bases unmatched. The CDR3 is CASSRAGAPLSSYEQYF. CDR3 bases: TGTGCCAGCAGCCGAGCGGGAGCCCCCCTAAGCTCCTACGAGCAGTACTTC.

This clonotype came up many times. The V and J genes are TRBV29-1 and TRBJ1-1, with unresolved D. The germline V gene encodes CDR1 SQVTM and CDR2 ANQGSEA. The V gene lost 5 bases and the J gene lost 1 base, with 17 bases spanning the gap. The CDR3 totals 15 residues. CDR3 region: CSVSTRTDPNTEAFF. CDR3 coding DNA: TGCAGCGTTAGTACACGGACTGACCCGAACACTGAAGCTTTCTTT.

V usage is TRBV7-9 and J usage is TRBJ2-7, with 7 nucleotides matching TRBD2. The V segment lost 1 base and the J segment 6 bases; nucleotides outside the gene matches: 9. The CDR3 length is 15 residues. In germline, CDR1 is SEHNR, CDR2 FQNEAQ (reference sequence). CDR3 region: CASSLGWREITEQYF. CDR3 nucleotides: TGTGCCAGCAGCTTAGGCTGGCGGGAGATTACCGAGCAGTACTTC.

This clonotype appeared many times. The chain joins TRBV12-3 or TRBV12-4 to TRBJ2-1; 8 bases agree with TRBD1. Germline trimming cut 4 bases from V and 4 bases from J; bases unmatched to any gene: 12. The CDR3 extends over 17 amino acids. The CDR3 sequence: CASSSLYRDRRYNEQFF. DNA of the CDR3: TGTGCCAGCAGTTCTCTCTACCGGGACAGGAGGTACAATGAGCAGTTCTTC.

This clonotype has ten or more counts. This sequence joins TRBV3-1 and TRBJ2-7, with 7 bases aligning to TRBD1. The V and J ends lost 1 base and 3 bases, in that order; junction bases with no gene match: 6. CDR1 is LGHDT and CDR2 is YNNKEL in the germline V gene (reference sequence). This CDR3 spans 15 amino acids. The CDR3 is CASSQVSQGDYEQYF. In nucleotides, the CDR3 is TGTGCCAGCAGCCAAGTAAGTCAGGGGGACTACGAGCAGTACTTC.

This chain joins TRBV10-3 and TRBJ2-3; D unresolved. Germline V gives CDR1 ENHRY, CDR2 SYGVKD. This CDR3 contains 17 residues. Trimming cost V 2 bases and J 0 bases, with 15 bases left between them. CDR3: CAISEVGRTPSTDTQYF. DNA for the CDR3: TGTGCCATCAGTGAGGTCGGCAGGACCCCTAGCACAGATACGCAGTATTTT.

On this clonotype: Just one base apart from a much larger clone, this may be a read error. This chain joins TRBV7-2 and TRBJ1-1; D gene uncertain. The CDR3 extends over 16 amino acids. Trimming pared 2 bases from V and 0 bases from J, leaving 13 bases between. Germline assignment: CDR1 SGHTA and CDR2 FQGNSA. The CDR3 sequence: CASSLRHPLMNTEAFF. CDR3 sequence (DNA): TGTGCCAGCAGCTTACGACATCCTCTAATGAACACTGAAGCTTTCTTT.